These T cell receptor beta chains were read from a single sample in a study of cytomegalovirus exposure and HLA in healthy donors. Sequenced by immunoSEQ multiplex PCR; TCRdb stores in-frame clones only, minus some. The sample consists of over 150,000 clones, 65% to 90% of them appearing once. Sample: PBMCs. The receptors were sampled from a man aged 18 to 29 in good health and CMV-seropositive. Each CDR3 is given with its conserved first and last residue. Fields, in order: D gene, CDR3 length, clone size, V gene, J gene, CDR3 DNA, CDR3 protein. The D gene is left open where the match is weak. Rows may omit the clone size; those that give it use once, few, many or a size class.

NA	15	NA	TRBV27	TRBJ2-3	TGTGCCAGCAGTTTAGTACTTCCACCCTACGATACGCAGTATTTT	CASSLVLPPYDTQYF
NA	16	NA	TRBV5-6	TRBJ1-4	TGTGCCAGCAGCCCCGGTGCGACAGGAAAGGAAGAAAAACTGTTTTTT	CASSPGATGKEEKLFF
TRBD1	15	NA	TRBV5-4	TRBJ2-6	TGTGCCAGCAGCCGCAGGGGGTCTGGGGCCAACGTCCTGACTTTC	CASSRRGSGANVLTF
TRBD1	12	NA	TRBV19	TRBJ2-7	TGTGCCAGTAGTCGACAGGGCTACGAGCAGTACTTC	CASSRQGYEQYF
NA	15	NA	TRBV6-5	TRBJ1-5	TGTGCCAGCAGTTACAAGGGACAACGCAATCAGCCCCAGCATTTT	CASSYKGQRNQPQHF
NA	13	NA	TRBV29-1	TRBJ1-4	TGCAGCGTTGAAGATCGCGGCGGGGAAAAACTGTTTTTT	CSVEDRGGEKLFF
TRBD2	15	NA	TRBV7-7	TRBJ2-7	TGTGCCAGCAGCATGGGGACTAGCGGGACCTACGAGCAGTACTTC	CASSMGTSGTYEQYF
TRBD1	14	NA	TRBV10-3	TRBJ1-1	TGTGCCATCAGAGGGACAGGGAGGAACACTGAAGCTTTCTTT	CAIRGTGRNTEAFF
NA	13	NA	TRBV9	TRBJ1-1	TGTGCCAGCAGCCTGGGGGGGGAACCTGAAGCTTTCTTT	CASSLGGEPEAFF
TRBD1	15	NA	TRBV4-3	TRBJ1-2	TGCGCCAGCAGCCAATCGACAGGGCCGGTAAATGGCTACACCTTC	CASSQSTGPVNGYTF
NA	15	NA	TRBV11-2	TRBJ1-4	TGTGCCAGCAGCTTAGGGGGGGTAACTAATGAAAAACTGTTTTTT	CASSLGGVTNEKLFF
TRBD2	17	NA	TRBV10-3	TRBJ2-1	TGTGCCATCAGTGCGGTACTAGCGGGATCCGGCTACAATGAGCAGTTCTTC	CAISAVLAGSGYNEQFF
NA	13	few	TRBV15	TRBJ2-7	TGTGCCACCAGTGGGGGGATCCCCCACGAGCAGTACTTC	CATSGGIPHEQYF
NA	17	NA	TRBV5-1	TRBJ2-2	TGCGCCAGCAGCCCCGGTGGCGGCGGGCCTCCGGGCGGGGAGCTGTTTTTT	CASSPGGGGPPGGELFF
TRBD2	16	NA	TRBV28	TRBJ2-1	TGTGCCAGCAGGGGACTAGCGGGAGGGCCCTACAATGAGCAGTTCTTC	CASRGLAGGPYNEQFF
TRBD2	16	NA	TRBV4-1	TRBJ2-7	TGCGCCAGCAGCCAAGCGGTAGCGGGAGGAGCCTACGAGCAGTACTTC	CASSQAVAGGAYEQYF
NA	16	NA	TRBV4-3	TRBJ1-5	TGCGCCAGCAGCCAAGAAAAAGGTTGGGGAGGGCAGCCCCAGCATTTT	CASSQEKGWGGQPQHF
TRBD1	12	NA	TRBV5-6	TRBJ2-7	TGTGCCAGCACCAGGGGGTATGGCGAGCAGTACTTC	CASTRGYGEQYF
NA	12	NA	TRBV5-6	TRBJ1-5	TGTGCCAGCAGCTTGGCCGGTCAGCCCCAGCATTTT	CASSLAGQPQHF
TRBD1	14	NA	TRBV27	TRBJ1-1	TGTGCCAGCAGTTTAAGGACAGGACGGACTGAAGCTTTCTTT	CASSLRTGRTEAFF
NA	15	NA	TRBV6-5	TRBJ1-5	TGTGCCAGCAGTAGGGGACATAATAGCAATCAGCCCCAGCATTTT	CASSRGHNSNQPQHF
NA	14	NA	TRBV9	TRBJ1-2	TGTGCCAGCAGCGATGGCAGGAACTTATGGGGCTACACCTTC	CASSDGRNLWGYTF
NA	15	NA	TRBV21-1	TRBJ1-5	TGTGCCAGCAGCCCCAGGGGTGGCAGGCGTCAGCCCCAGCATTTT	CASSPRGGRRQPQHF
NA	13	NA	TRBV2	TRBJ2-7	TGTGCCAGCAATGAGCAGGGTAACTACGAGCAGTACTTC	CASNEQGNYEQYF
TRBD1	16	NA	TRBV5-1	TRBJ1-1	TGCGCCAGCAGCTCACAGGGGGCGCTGGTTAACACTGAAGCTTTCTTT	CASSSQGALVNTEAFF
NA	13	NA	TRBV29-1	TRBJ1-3	TGCAGCGTTGGCGGGGGTTACGGAAACACCATATATTTT	CSVGGGYGNTIYF
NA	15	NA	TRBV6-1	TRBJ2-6	TGTGCCAGCAGTGATCCCCGCTCTGGGGCCAACGTCCTGACTTTC	CASSDPRSGANVLTF
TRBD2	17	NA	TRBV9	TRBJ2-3	TGTGCCAGCAGCGCTCGGAATACGGGAGGCCTCCGAGATACGCAGTATTTT	CASSARNTGGLRDTQYF
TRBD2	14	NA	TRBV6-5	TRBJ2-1	TGTGCCAGCGGGAGGCTAGCGGGGGTACATGAGCAGTTCTTC	CASGRLAGVHEQFF
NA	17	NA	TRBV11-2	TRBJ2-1	TGTGCCAGCAGCTTACGAGGAGGGTCTTCGCCCTACAATGAGCAGTTCTTC	CASSLRGGSSPYNEQFF
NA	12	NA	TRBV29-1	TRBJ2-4	TGCAGCGTTGGCCACAGGGTAGACATTCAGTACTTC	CSVGHRVDIQYF
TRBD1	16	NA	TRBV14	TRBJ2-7	TGTGCCAGCAGCCAAGAGGGACAGGTCTTCTCCTACGAGCAGTACTTC	CASSQEGQVFSYEQYF
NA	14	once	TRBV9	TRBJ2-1	TGTGCCAGCAGCGTAGGTCCCCGTCCCAATGAGCAGTTCTTC	CASSVGPRPNEQFF
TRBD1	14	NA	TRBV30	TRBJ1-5	TGTGCCTGGAGTGTTGGGACAGGGAATCAGCCCCAGCATTTT	CAWSVGTGNQPQHF
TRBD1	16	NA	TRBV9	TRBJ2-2	TGTGCCAGCAGCGTAGCGGGACAGGTGATCACCGGGGAGCTGTTTTTT	CASSVAGQVITGELFF
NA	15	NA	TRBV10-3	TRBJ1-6	TGTGCCATCAGTGAGGGCCGGGGAACTAATTCACCCCTCCACTTT	CAISEGRGTNSPLHF
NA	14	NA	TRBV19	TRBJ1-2	TGTGCCAGTAGTAATCAAAGCCCTAACTATGGCTACACCTTC	CASSNQSPNYGYTF
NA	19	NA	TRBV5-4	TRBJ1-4	TGTGCCAGCAGCTTGGGGCAGGGTCGGGCCCCTCCGTCGGATGAAAAACTGTTTTTT	CASSLGQGRAPPSDEKLFF
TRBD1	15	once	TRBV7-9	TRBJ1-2	TGTGCCAGCAGCTTAGGGCAGGGGGCAAACTATGGCTACACCTTC	CASSLGQGANYGYTF
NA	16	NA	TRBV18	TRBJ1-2	TGTGCCAGCTCACCATATACAGGACCCACTAACTATGGCTACACCTTC	CASSPYTGPTNYGYTF
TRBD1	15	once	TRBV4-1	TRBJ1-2	TGCGCCAGCAGCCACCCCCGGGACAGGTTCTATGGCTACACCTTC	CASSHPRDRFYGYTF
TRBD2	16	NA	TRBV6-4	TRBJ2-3	TGTGCCAGCAGTGACTCTGGGACTGCGGGGGCAGATACGCAGTATTTT	CASSDSGTAGADTQYF
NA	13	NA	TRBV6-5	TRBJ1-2	TGTGCCAGCAAGGGTCAGGGAGGCTATGGCTACACCTTC	CASKGQGGYGYTF
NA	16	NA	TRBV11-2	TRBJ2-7	TGTGCCAGCAGCTTAGGGTGGGACATTACGACCCACGAGCAGTACTTC	CASSLGWDITTHEQYF
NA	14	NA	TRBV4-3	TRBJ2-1	TGCGCCAGCAGCCAACCGGGCAGGGGTATTGAGCAGTTCTTC	CASSQPGRGIEQFF
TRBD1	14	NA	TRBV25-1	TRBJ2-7	TGTGCCAGCAGTGCGGACAGGGGACTCTACGAGCAGTACTTC	CASSADRGLYEQYF
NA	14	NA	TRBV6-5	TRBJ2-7	TGTGCCTGCAAGGTCGGGGGACCATCCTACGAGCAGTACTTC	CACKVGGPSYEQYF
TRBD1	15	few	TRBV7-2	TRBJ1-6	TGTGCCAGCAGCTTAGCACAGGGGAGGAATTCACCCCTCCACTTT	CASSLAQGRNSPLHF
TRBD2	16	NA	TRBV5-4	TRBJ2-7	TGTGCCAGCAGCTTGGGGAGCGGGGGAAATTCCTACGAGCAGTACTTC	CASSLGSGGNSYEQYF
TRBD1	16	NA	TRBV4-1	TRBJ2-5	TGCGCCAGCAGCCCAGGTAGGGGACAGTACCAAGAGACCCAGTACTTC	CASSPGRGQYQETQYF